Listed below are T cell receptor beta chains from one sample, sequenced in a study of T-cell reconstitution after alpha-beta-depleted transplantation in children. TCRdb called the PCR reads again in MiXCR, with one record for every CDR3 protein. The sample records around 600,000 distinct CDR3 sequences, roughly 17% being singletons. The material sequenced was PBMCs from the stem cell graft donor, taken from the stem cell graft. These receptors were obtained from a human donor who donated a stem cell graft to a child with acute myeloid leukemia. Each CDR3 is given with its conserved first and last residue. The order of the fields is J gene, V gene, D gene, clone size, CDR3 protein, CDR3 DNA. D genes are given only for firm matches. Not all rows give a size; the values are once, few, many and, for expanded clones, a class.

>TRBJ2-2|TRBV12-3/TRBV12-4|NA|NA
CASRRGGGRTGELFF
TGTGCCAGCAGGAGAGGGGGTGGCCGGACCGGGGAGCTGTTTTTT
>TRBJ2-3|TRBV15|NA|NA
CAVYEPGVAVSTDTQYF
TGTGCCGTCTATGAACCGGGAGTAGCAGTGAGCACAGATACGCAGTATTTT
>TRBJ2-1|TRBV29-1|TRBD2|many
CSVETSGSSYNEQFF
TGCAGCGTTGAAACTAGCGGAAGCTCCTACAATGAGCAGTTCTTC
>TRBJ2-2|TRBV5-1|NA|few
CASSTASGAGELFF
TGCGCCAGCAGTACGGCCTCAGGGGCCGGGGAGCTGTTTTTT
>TRBJ1-4|TRBV3-1|NA|NA
CASSQASRGIGEKLFF
TGTGCCAGCAGCCAAGCAAGCCGGGGCATTGGAGAAAAACTGTTTTTT
>TRBJ2-1|TRBV15|NA|NA
CATSRTGPLPNEQFF
TGTGCCACCAGCAGAACAGGGCCTCTACCCAATGAGCAGTTCTTC
>TRBJ1-5|TRBV30|NA|few
CAWSRTENQPQHF
TGTGCCTGGAGTCGAACAGAGAATCAGCCCCAGCATTTT
>TRBJ2-3|TRBV5-1|TRBD1|NA
CASSSTSPGQVSYRADTQYF
TGCGCCAGCAGCTCCACAAGCCCGGGACAGGTATCTTACAGGGCAGATACGCAGTATTTT
>TRBJ2-7|TRBV7-2|TRBD1|many
CASSRKGATYEQYF
TGTGCCAGCAGCCGGAAGGGGGCTACGTACGAGCAGTACTTC
>TRBJ2-1|TRBV7-2|TRBD2|few
CASSSLAGSEQFF
TGTGCCAGCAGCAGCTTAGCGGGGAGTGAGCAGTTCTTC
>TRBJ2-1|TRBV5-6|TRBD2|NA
CASSQLAGFRNEQFF
TGTGCCAGCAGCCAACTAGCGGGCTTTCGCAATGAGCAGTTCTTC
>TRBJ2-1|TRBV15|TRBD2|NA
CATSRAGGGRTLNEQFF
TGTGCCACCAGCAGAGCGGGCGGGGGGCGGACCTTGAATGAGCAGTTCTTC
>TRBJ1-1|TRBV6-5|NA|many
CASSYLLPTGPNTEAFF
TGTGCCAGCAGTTACTTACTCCCCACAGGCCCGAACACTGAAGCTTTCTTT
>TRBJ2-5|TRBV30|NA|many
CAWMAGLGTQYF
TGTGCCTGGATGGCCGGATTAGGGACCCAGTACTTC
>TRBJ2-3|TRBV20-1|NA|few
CSAMRVTDTQYF
TGCAGTGCAATGCGGGTCACAGATACGCAGTATTTT
>TRBJ2-3|TRBV10-3|NA|NA
CAIRADTQYF
TGTGCCATCAGGGCAGATACGCAGTATTTT
>TRBJ1-5|TRBV28|TRBD1|NA
CASTDRGFQPQHF
TGTGCCAGCACTGACAGGGGGTTTCAGCCCCAGCATTTT
>TRBJ2-2|TRBV4-1|NA|NA
CASSQVVRQTNTGELFF
TGCGCCAGCAGCCAAGTTGTTCGCCAGACTAACACCGGGGAGCTGTTTTTT
>TRBJ2-5|TRBV5-5|TRBD2|NA
CASSLGGSSGGQETQYF
TGTGCCAGCAGCTTGGGCGGGTCGAGCGGGGGCCAAGAGACCCAGTACTTC
>TRBJ2-5|TRBV12-3/TRBV12-4|NA|few
CASSQMGMGVETQYF
TGTGCCAGCAGCCAAATGGGGATGGGAGTGGAGACCCAGTACTTC
>TRBJ1-4|TRBV3-1|NA|NA
CASSQDTTNEKLFF
TGTGCCAGCAGCCAAGACACAACTAATGAAAAACTGTTTTTT
>TRBJ2-5|TRBV7-9|TRBD2|NA
CASSRTSGGNQETQYF
TGTGCCAGCAGCCGGACTAGCGGGGGAAACCAAGAGACCCAGTACTTC
>TRBJ2-3|TRBV20-1|NA|NA
CSARVGARIDTQYF
TGCAGTGCTAGAGTGGGGGCGCGGATAGATACGCAGTATTTT
>TRBJ2-7|TRBV7-2|NA|NA
CASSSVYGKQYF
TGTGCCAGCAGCTCGGTTTACGGCAAGCAGTACTTC
>TRBJ2-2|TRBV7-2|NA|NA
CASSFEIVGGELFF
TGTGCCAGCAGCTTTGAAATTGTCGGTGGGGAGCTGTTTTTT
>TRBJ2-1|TRBV12-3/TRBV12-4|TRBD2|NA
CASTSAGSSYNEQFF
TGTGCCAGCACCTCAGCGGGGAGCTCCTACAATGAGCAGTTCTTC
>TRBJ2-1|TRBV13|NA|many
CASSSLGDEQFF
TGTGCCAGCAGCTCCCTAGGGGATGAGCAGTTCTTC
>TRBJ2-7|TRBV12-5|NA|NA
CASGLVKKAGETYEQYF
TGTGCTAGTGGTTTGGTAAAAAAGGCAGGGGAAACCTACGAGCAGTACTTC
>TRBJ2-5|TRBV29-1|TRBD2|many
CSVRGGTQETQYF
TGCAGCGTTCGGGGGGGGACTCAAGAGACCCAGTACTTC
>TRBJ1-2|TRBV15|NA|NA
CATSRVGSGGYTF
TGTGCCACCAGCAGAGTCGGGTCAGGTGGCTACACCTTC
>TRBJ2-7|TRBV6-5|TRBD1|many
CASSYATGGSYEQYF
TGTGCCAGCAGTTACGCGACAGGGGGTAGCTACGAGCAGTACTTC
>TRBJ1-4|TRBV20-1|NA|few
CSARRQGGNEKLFF
TGCAGTGCCAGGAGACAAGGGGGGAATGAAAAACTGTTTTTT
>TRBJ2-7|TRBV20-1|TRBD1|many
CSAKAGQGYEQYF
TGCAGTGCCAAAGCGGGACAGGGCTACGAGCAGTACTTC
>TRBJ2-5|TRBV20-1|NA|NA
CSATLPNHQETQYF
TGCAGTGCTACCTTACCTAACCACCAAGAGACCCAGTACTTC
>TRBJ1-1|TRBV29-1|NA|many
CSVDPGTEAFF
TGCAGCGTTGATCCCGGAACTGAAGCTTTCTTT
>TRBJ2-3|TRBV5-1|NA|few
CASSLDMIANTQYF
TGCGCCAGCAGCTTGGATATGATTGCAAATACGCAGTATTTT
>TRBJ2-3|TRBV7-9|NA|NA
CASSLWTNQSPDTQYF
TGTGCCAGCAGCTTATGGACAAATCAAAGTCCAGATACGCAGTATTTT
>TRBJ1-5|TRBV15|NA|NA
CATSRDRTEGNQPQHF
TGTGCCACCAGCAGAGATAGGACAGAGGGCAATCAGCCCCAGCATTTT
>TRBJ1-5|TRBV12-3/TRBV12-4|NA|many
CASSPQGYQPQHF
TGTGCCAGCAGTCCTCAGGGGTATCAGCCCCAGCATTTT
>TRBJ1-2|TRBV7-9|NA|NA
CASSLEFLGRDGYTF
TGTGCCAGCAGCTTAGAGTTCTTGGGCCGGGATGGCTACACCTTC
>TRBJ1-1|TRBV20-1|NA|many
CSARDLRVNTEAFF
TGCAGTGCTAGAGATCTAAGGGTGAACACTGAAGCTTTCTTT
>TRBJ2-1|TRBV14|NA|NA
CASSQELAGAQFF
TGTGCCAGCAGCCAAGAATTGGCGGGGGCGCAGTTCTTC
>TRBJ2-3|TRBV20-1|NA|many
CSARSPLHTDTQYF
TGCAGTGCTAGGTCGCCCCTTCACACAGATACGCAGTATTTT
>TRBJ1-2|TRBV30|NA|NA
CAWSVTAFGYTF
TGTGCCTGGAGTGTAACCGCGTTTGGCTACACCTTC
>TRBJ1-2|TRBV21-1|NA|many
CASSIPLWDHGYTF
TGTGCCAGCAGCATCCCGTTATGGGATCATGGCTACACCTTC
>TRBJ2-4|TRBV7-2|TRBD2|few
CASSLSPLADITLAKNIQYF
TGTGCCAGCAGCTTATCCCCGCTAGCGGACATAACCCTAGCCAAAAACATTCAGTACTTC
>TRBJ1-6|TRBV7-9|NA|NA
CASRGGRNSPLHF
TGTGCCAGCAGGGGGGGGAGGAATTCACCCCTCCACTTT
>TRBJ1-2|TRBV29-1|NA|many
CSARGTVGNGYTF
TGCAGCGCCCGGGGCACGGTGGGGAATGGCTACACCTTC
>TRBJ1-2|TRBV12-3/TRBV12-4|NA|few
CASSLAGGTFYGYTF
TGTGCCAGCAGTTTAGCGGGGGGGACGTTCTATGGCTACACCTTC
>TRBJ1-5|TRBV6-1|TRBD1|NA
CASVTGEGRGNQPQHF
TGTGCCAGCGTCACAGGGGAGGGGAGAGGCAATCAGCCCCAGCATTTT
>TRBJ2-1|TRBV24-1|NA|many
CATSGLAPYNEQFF
TGTGCCACCAGTGGGCTAGCGCCCTACAATGAGCAGTTCTTC
>TRBJ1-5|TRBV28|NA|NA
CASSLVGLSNQPQHF
TGTGCCAGCAGTTTGGTTGGACTGAGCAATCAGCCCCAGCATTTT
>TRBJ1-6|TRBV20-1|NA|many
CSAREGSGPYNSPLHF
TGCAGTGCTAGAGAGGGCTCAGGGCCATATAATTCACCCCTCCACTTT